Included here is one TCR beta chain sequence, with context. This sample is drawn from a study of blood T cell repertoires in COVID-19. In the authors' workflow: Amplification with reference gene primers provided the estimates of nucleated cell counts. Measured with immunoSEQ multiplex PCR; TCRdb has only the in-frame clones, and not every one. Clonal size and the V and J genes are those of that table, whereas D and trimming came from the DNA. The profile covers more than 200,000 clones, with around nine tenths appearing a single time and 1.5% to 2% taken by the ten largest. Specimen: PBMCs or T cells enriched from blood (not recorded which). This sequence originates from a woman between 45 and 60 years old who had recovered from COVID-19.

The CDR3 DNA follows: TGTGCCAGCAGAGTGATGGGACTAGCCTCCGGTGAGCAGTACTTC. This encodes CASRVMGLASGEQYF. The genes are TRBV28 and TRBJ2-7; the match to TRBD2 covers 9 bases. The CDR3 loop spans 15 amino acids. CDR1 MDHEN and CDR2 SYDVKM come from the germline V gene. Trimming cost V 6 bases and J 7 bases; bases outside gene matches: 13. The variable domain in full, with the rest retrieved from reference TRBV28 and TRBJ2-7, is DVKVTQSSRYLVKRTGEKVFLECVQDMDHENMFWYRQDPGLGLRLIYFSYDVKMKEKGDIPEGYSVSREKKERFSLILESASTNQTSMYLCASRVMGLASGEQYFGPGTRLTVT.